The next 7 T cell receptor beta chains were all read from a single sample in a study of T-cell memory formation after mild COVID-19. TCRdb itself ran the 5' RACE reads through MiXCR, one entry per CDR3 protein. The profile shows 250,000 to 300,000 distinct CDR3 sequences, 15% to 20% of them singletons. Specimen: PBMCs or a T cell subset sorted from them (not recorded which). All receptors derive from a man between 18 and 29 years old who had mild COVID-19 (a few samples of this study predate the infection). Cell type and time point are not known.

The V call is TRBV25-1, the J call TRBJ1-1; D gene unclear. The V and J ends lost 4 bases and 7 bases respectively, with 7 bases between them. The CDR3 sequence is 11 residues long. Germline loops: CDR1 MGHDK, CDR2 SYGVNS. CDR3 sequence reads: CASSGSGEAFF. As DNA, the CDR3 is TGTGCCAGCAGTGGAAGCGGTGAAGCTTTCTTT.

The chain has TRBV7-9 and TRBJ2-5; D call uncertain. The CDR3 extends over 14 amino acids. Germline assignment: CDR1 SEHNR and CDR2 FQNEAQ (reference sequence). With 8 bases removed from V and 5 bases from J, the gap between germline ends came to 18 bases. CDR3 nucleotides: TGTGCCAGCGCCCCGACCGTACTTTTCGAGACCCAGTACTTC. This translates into CASAPTVLFETQYF.

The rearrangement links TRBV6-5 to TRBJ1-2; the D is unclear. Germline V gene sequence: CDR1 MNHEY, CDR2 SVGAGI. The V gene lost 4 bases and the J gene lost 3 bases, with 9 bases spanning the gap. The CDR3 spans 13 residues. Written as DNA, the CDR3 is TGTGCCAGCAGTTTCGGCCTATACTATGGCTACACCTTC. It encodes CASSFGLYYGYTF.

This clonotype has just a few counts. This chain's CDR3 is CASSQVADRASKGYEQYV. CDR3 in DNA: TGCGCCAGCAGCCAAGTTGCCGACAGGGCATCTAAGGGCTACGAGCAGTACGTC. The rearrangement joins TRBV4-1 to TRBJ2-7, with 7 bases aligning to TRBD1. CDR3 length equals 18 residues. With V trimmed by 1 base and J by 3 bases, 15 bases remained unmatched. In germline, CDR1 is MGHRA, CDR2 YSYEKL.

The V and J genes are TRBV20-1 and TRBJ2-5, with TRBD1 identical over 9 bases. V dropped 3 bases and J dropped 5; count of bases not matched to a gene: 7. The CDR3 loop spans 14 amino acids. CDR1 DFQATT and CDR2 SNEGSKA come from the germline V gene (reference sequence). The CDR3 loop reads CSASPNRGHETQYF. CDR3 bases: TGCAGTGCTAGTCCCAACAGGGGGCACGAGACCCAGTACTTC.

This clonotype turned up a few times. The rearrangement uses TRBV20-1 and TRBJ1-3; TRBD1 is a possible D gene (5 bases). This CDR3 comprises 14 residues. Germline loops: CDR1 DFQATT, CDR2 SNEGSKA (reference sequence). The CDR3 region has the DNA TGCAGCGCTGTCTACGGGGGGGATGGAAACACCATATATTTT. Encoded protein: CSAVYGGDGNTIYF.

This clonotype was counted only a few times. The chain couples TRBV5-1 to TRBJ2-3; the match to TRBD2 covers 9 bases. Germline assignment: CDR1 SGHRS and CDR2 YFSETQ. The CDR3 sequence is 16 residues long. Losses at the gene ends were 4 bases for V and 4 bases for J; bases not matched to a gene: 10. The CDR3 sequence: CASSRGRAGGADTQYF. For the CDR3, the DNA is TGCGCCAGCAGCCGCGGCAGAGCGGGGGGTGCAGATACGCAGTATTTT. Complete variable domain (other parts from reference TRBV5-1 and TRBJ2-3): KAGVTQTPRYLIKTRGQQVTLSCSPISGHRSVSWYQQTPGQGLQFLFEYFSETQRNKGNFPGRFSGRQFSNSRSEMNVSTLELGDSALYLCASSRGRAGGADTQYFGPGTRLTVL.